The 27 T cell receptor beta chains below come from one sample, sequenced in a study of cytomegalovirus exposure and HLA in healthy donors. The study ran its PCR with 60 Vbeta and 13 Jbeta primers. Generated by immunoSEQ multiplex PCR, the TCRdb table keeps only in-frame clones and is missing some. The sample includes roughly 110,000 clones, roughly 73% of them seen just once. What was sequenced was PBMCs. These TCRs come from a young man in good health and CMV-seronegative.

The chain uses TRBV4-1 and TRBJ2-3, with 9 bases fitting TRBD2. The germline V gene has CDR1 MGHRA and CDR2 YSYEKL. Trimming at V came to 3 bases and at J to 5 bases, leaving 15 bases not matched to a gene. The CDR3 sequence is 18 residues long. The CDR3 bases are TGCGCCAGCAGCCAGAGACAGGGAGCACTAGCGGGCCAAGATACGCAGTATTTT. Its translation is CASSQRQGALAGQDTQYF.

The rearrangement joins TRBV7-8 to TRBJ1-5; TRBD1 aligns across 8 bases. This CDR3 is 16 amino acids long. Germline CDR1 is SGHVS and CDR2 is FQNEAQ. V trimming: 5 bases; J trimming: 4 bases; junction bases outside the gene matches: 10. Here the CDR3 DNA reads TGTGCCAGCAGCCCGTCGGGACAGGCCTTTAATCAGCCCCAGCATTTT. Protein sequence: CASSPSGQAFNQPQHF.

The chain recombines TRBV5-5 with TRBJ2-7; possibly TRBD1 for D (6 bases). Germline CDR1 reads SGHKS; CDR2 reads YYEKEE (reference sequence). This CDR3 has 16 amino acids. V was trimmed by 0 bases and J by 1 base, leaving 14 bases between them. The CDR3 protein is CASSLDAGVHSYEQYF. The CDR3 DNA sequence: TGTGCCAGCAGCTTGGATGCAGGGGTCCATTCCTACGAGCAGTACTTC.

V usage is TRBV28 and J usage is TRBJ2-7; weak D call: TRBD1 (5 bases). Trimming removed 1 base at V and 4 bases at J, with 8 bases between. This CDR3 is 13 amino acids long. Germline values: CDR1 MDHEN, CDR2 SYDVKM. The CDR3 DNA reads as TGTGCCAGCAGTTTATTACAGGATTACGAGCAGTACTTC. It translates to CASSLLQDYEQYF. Variable domain in full (rest from reference TRBV28 and TRBJ2-7): DVKVTQSSRYLVKRTGEKVFLECVQDMDHENMFWYRQDPGLGLRLIYFSYDVKMKEKGDIPEGYSVSREKKERFSLILESASTNQTSMYLCASSLLQDYEQYFGPGTRLTVT.

The gene calls are TRBV7-3 and TRBJ2-7, with 8 bases identical to TRBD1. V trimming: 0 bases; J trimming: 3 bases; junction bases outside the gene matches: 4. Germline V gives CDR1 SGHTA, CDR2 FQGTGA. This CDR3 comprises 15 residues. The CDR3 loop is CASSLTPDRGYEQYF. In nucleotides, the CDR3 is TGTGCCAGCAGCTTAACTCCCGACAGGGGCTACGAGCAGTACTTC. Full variable domain (missing parts from reference TRBV7-3 and TRBJ2-7): GAGVSQTPSNKVTEKGKYVELRCDPISGHTALYWYRQSLGQGPEFLIYFQGTGAADDSGLPNDRFFAVRPEGSVSTLKIQRTERGDSAVYLCASSLTPDRGYEQYFGPGTRLTVT.

The genes are TRBV7-9 and TRBJ2-7, with 10 positions matching TRBD1. Losses at the gene ends were 5 bases for V and 5 bases for J; bases not matched to a gene: 6. This CDR3 has 14 amino acids. Per germline, CDR1 SEHNR and CDR2 FQNEAQ (reference sequence). The CDR3 DNA reads as TGTGCCAGCAGCCGGGACAGGGGTTTAGACGAGCAGTACTTC. The encoded protein is CASSRDRGLDEQYF.

This clone was seen a single time. The chain recombines TRBV19 with TRBJ1-5; D perhaps matches TRBD1 (6 bases). Germline lookup yields CDR1 LNHDA and CDR2 SQIVND (reference sequence). V was trimmed by 5 bases and J by 6 bases, leaving 17 bases between them. The CDR3 sequence is 15 residues long. In DNA, the CDR3 is TGTGCCAGTAGTGATACGGACAGCGGGGGTCAGCCCCAGCATTTT. Its protein product is CASSDTDSGGQPQHF.

The chain has TRBV28 and TRBJ1-1; 7 positions agree with TRBD1. CDR1 MDHEN and CDR2 SYDVKM come from the germline V gene. The V segment lost 5 bases and the J segment 6 bases; nucleotides outside the gene matches: 6. The length of the CDR3 is 13 residues. CDR3 sequence: CASSQRTGAEAFF. The CDR3 coding sequence is TGTGCCAGCAGTCAACGTACAGGGGCTGAAGCTTTCTTT.

This sequence joins TRBV19 and TRBJ2-2; unclear D gene. Germline assignment: CDR1 LNHDA and CDR2 SQIVND (reference sequence). Trimming left V 4 bases short and J 1 base short, with 16 bases between. This CDR3 spans 17 amino acids. CDR3 sequence: CASSTEFVFGNTGELFF. The CDR3 region has the DNA TGTGCCAGTAGTACTGAGTTTGTATTCGGGAACACCGGGGAGCTGTTTTTT.

The J gene is TRBJ2-1, the V gene TRBV9; the D gene is possibly TRBD1 (6 bases). The CDR3 runs to 15 residues. Germline V gene lookup returns CDR1 SGDLS and CDR2 YYNGEE. Between the trimmed V and J ends, which lost 0 bases and 4 bases, there was a span of 11 bases. CDR3 sequence (DNA): TGTGCCAGCAGCGTAGGGGCAGGGGCATACAATGAGCAGTTCTTC. Residues: CASSVGAGAYNEQFF.

This clone was detected once. This chain links TRBV5-1 with TRBJ1-1, with D uncertain. The germline V gene has CDR1 SGHRS and CDR2 YFSETQ. V gave up 1 base and J gave up 0 bases, with 13 bases separating them. There are 16 residues in the CDR3. The DNA of the CDR3 is TGCGCCAGCAGCTTGAGGCCAGGAGGAATGAACACTGAAGCTTTCTTT. Translating it yields CASSLRPGGMNTEAFF.

CDR3 nucleotide sequence: TGTGCCAGCAGTTTAAACTGGGACAGAGAGGGATCCTATGGCTACACCTTC. Its protein is CASSLNWDREGSYGYTF. V is TRBV27 and J is TRBJ1-2, with 7 bases that match TRBD1. There are 17 residues in the CDR3. CDR1 and CDR2 (germline): MNHEY, SMNVEV (reference sequence). The ends lost 2 bases at V and 4 bases at J; junction bases unmatched: 13.

This chain links TRBV27 with TRBJ2-5, with 7 bases aligning to TRBD1. With 5 bases clipped from V and 1 base from J, the junction kept 10 bases outside the gene matches. Germline V CDR1 and CDR2: MNHEY, SMNVEV (reference sequence). The CDR3 is 16 residues long. The CDR3 protein is CASSATGYGFQETQYF. The CDR3 nucleotides are TGTGCCAGCAGTGCGACAGGGTACGGATTCCAAGAGACCCAGTACTTC.

This clone was counted between two and nine times. This chain uses TRBV5-1 with TRBJ1-2; 7 bases align to TRBD1. CDR3 length: 15 residues. The junction had 7 bases not matched to a gene; V was cut back by 4 bases and J by 1 base. CDR1 is SGHRS and CDR2 is YFSETQ in the germline V gene. CDR3 region: CASSPGTAINYGYTF. The CDR3 region has the DNA TGCGCCAGCAGCCCTGGGACAGCCATTAACTATGGCTACACCTTC.

The genes are TRBV5-4 and TRBJ2-1; 10 bases map to TRBD2. CDR3 length equals 15 residues. From germline, CDR1 is SGHNT and CDR2 YYREEE (reference sequence). V was pared by 0 bases and J by 10 bases, with 7 bases of the junction left unmatched. CDR3 bases: TGTGCCAGCAGCTTGGGGCTAGCGGGAGTGTTGGAGCAGTTCTTC. Amino acids: CASSLGLAGVLEQFF.

The rearrangement links TRBV2 to TRBJ2-1; 8 bases map to TRBD1. J gave up 3 bases and V 6 bases, and 7 bases lay outside the gene matches. CDR3 length: 15 amino acids. The germline V gene has CDR1 SNHLY and CDR2 FYNNEI. This CDR3 is CASRLDRGIYNEQFF. The CDR3 coding sequence is TGTGCCAGCAGGTTAGACAGGGGTATCTACAATGAGCAGTTCTTC. Full variable domain (missing parts from reference TRBV2 and TRBJ2-1): EPEVTQTPSHQVTQMGQEVILRCVPISNHLYFYWYRQILGQKVEFLVSFYNNEISEKSEIFDDQFSVERPDGSNFTLKIRSTKLEDSAMYFCASRLDRGIYNEQFFGPGTRLTVL.

The rearrangement joins TRBV7-9 to TRBJ1-2, with 7 bases fitting TRBD1. This CDR3 is built from 15 residues. CDR1 is SEHNR, CDR2 FQNEAQ, per germline (reference sequence). J lost 8 bases, V lost 5 bases, and 14 bases had no gene match. The CDR3 region is CASSPRGQGDEGYTF. In DNA, the CDR3 is TGTGCCAGCAGCCCTCGCGGCCAGGGGGACGAAGGCTACACCTTC.

The chain is built from TRBV7-9 and TRBJ2-5; 14 bases line up with TRBD2. V lost 5 bases, J lost 2 bases, and 13 bases stayed unmatched. Germline-derived CDR1 and CDR2 are SEHNR and FQNEAQ (reference sequence). The CDR3 runs 19 residues. CDR3 sequence reads: CASSDPTGLAGGSQETQYF. As DNA, the CDR3 is TGTGCCAGCAGCGACCCGACCGGACTAGCGGGGGGCTCACAAGAGACCCAGTACTTC. The full variable domain, with the rest looked up from reference TRBV7-9 and TRBJ2-5, is DTGVSQNPRHKITKRGQNVTFRCDPISEHNRLYWYRQTLGQGPEFLTYFQNEAQLEKSRLLSDRFSAERPKGSFSTLEIQRTEQGDSAMYLCASSDPTGLAGGSQETQYFGPGTRLLVL.

CDR3 in DNA: TGTGCCAGCAGGCTAAGGGACAGGTACCAAGAGACCCAGTACTTC. It codes for CASRLRDRYQETQYF. This chain joins TRBV28 and TRBJ2-5, with 8 bases that match TRBD1. This CDR3 is built from 15 residues. Trimming cost V 6 bases and J 0 bases; bases outside gene matches: 6. Germline CDR1 MDHEN, CDR2 SYDVKM.

V and J are TRBV2 and TRBJ1-1; unclear D gene. V was shortened by 6 bases and J by 2 bases, with 19 bases between the two germline ends. Germline CDR1 SNHLY, CDR2 FYNNEI. The CDR3 contains 16 residues. The DNA for the CDR3 is TGTGCCAGCAGAGAGGCCCAAAGAGCAAGTAACACTGAAGCTTTCTTT. Its translation: CASREAQRASNTEAFF.

DNA for the CDR3: TGTGCCAGCAGGAGGCGAGGAGTGACCGGGGAGCTGTTTTTT. Translated, it gives CASRRRGVTGELFF. This chain links TRBV6-5 with TRBJ2-2, with D hard to call. V dropped 6 bases and J dropped 5 bases, with 13 bases sitting between them. This CDR3 spans 14 amino acids. CDR1 MNHEY and CDR2 SVGAGI come from the germline V gene.

The gene calls are TRBV6-1 and TRBJ2-7; 7 bases are shared with TRBD1. CDR1 MNHNS and CDR2 SASEGT come from the germline V gene. The V gene end was trimmed by 8 bases and the J gene end by 7 bases; junction bases not matched to a gene: 14. This CDR3 comprises 14 residues. For the CDR3, the DNA is TGTGCCAGCTCCAACCACAGGGGAGTGGGTGAGCAGTACTTC. As protein: CASSNHRGVGEQYF.

The chain has TRBV15 and TRBJ2-3, with D possibly being TRBD1 (6 bases). V was shortened by 0 bases and J by 5 bases, with 9 bases between the two germline ends. CDR3 length equals 14 residues. The germline V gene encodes CDR1 LNHNV and CDR2 YYDKDF (reference sequence). CDR3 loop: CATSRDTGLDTQYF. The CDR3 region has the DNA TGTGCCACCAGCAGAGATACAGGGTTAGATACGCAGTATTTT.

V is TRBV6-1 and J is TRBJ2-3; TRBD2 is a possible D gene (5 bases). V was trimmed by 7 bases and J by 3 bases, leaving 11 bases between them. Germline V gene data show CDR1 as MNHNS and CDR2 as SASEGT. This CDR3 is built from 13 residues. The CDR3 bases are TGTGCCAGCACCCCGGGAAGTACAGATACGCAGTATTTT. It is translated as CASTPGSTDTQYF.

V is TRBV4-2 and J is TRBJ1-2, with 10 bases identical to TRBD1. After removal of 7 bases from V and 6 bases from J, the junction contained 8 bases not matched to a gene. The germline gives CDR1 LGHNA, CDR2 YNFKEQ. This CDR3 contains 14 residues. The CDR3 here is CASTQRDRGDGYTF. The CDR3 nucleotides are TGTGCCAGCACTCAAAGGGACAGGGGAGATGGCTACACCTTC.

The rearrangement links TRBV7-2 to TRBJ1-5, with TRBD1 matching over 8 bases. CDR1 and CDR2 from the germline V gene are SGHTA and FQGNSA. V dropped 2 bases and J dropped 3; count of bases not matched to a gene: 9. CDR3 length: 17 residues. This CDR3 is CASSLSVTGAINQPQHF. CDR3 DNA sequence: TGTGCCAGCAGCTTATCTGTGACAGGGGCTATCAATCAGCCCCAGCATTTT.

The V and J genes are TRBV27 and TRBJ2-7; 8 nucleotides match TRBD2. This CDR3 is built from 17 residues. The V gene's germline CDR1 is MNHEY and CDR2 SMNVEV (reference sequence). V was pared by 6 bases and J by 4 bases, with 17 bases of the junction left unmatched. CDR3 in amino acids: CASSPIGERGRSYEQYF. CDR3 bases: TGTGCCAGCAGCCCCATTGGGGAGCGGGGGAGATCTTACGAGCAGTACTTC.